One sample yielded the 32 T cell receptor beta chains listed below, sequenced in a study of T cell changes during pregnancy in multiple sclerosis. TCRdb's copy holds only in-frame clones and misses some; the assay was immunoSEQ multiplex PCR. This table holds about 40,000 clones, around nine tenths found once. This material consisted of CD4+ T cells from peripheral blood mononuclear cells, taken before pregnancy. Receptors were obtained from a female donor with multiple sclerosis, enrolled in a pregnancy study.

The chain recombines TRBV7-6 with TRBJ2-7; D possibly corresponds to TRBD2 (5 bases). The germline V gene has CDR1 SGHVS and CDR2 FNYEAQ. Trimming took off 7 bases at V and 2 bases at J, with 12 bases between the two ends. The CDR3 consists of 13 residues. The CDR3 loop is CASTPGMPYEQYF. The CDR3 nucleotides are TGTGCCAGCACACCGGGGATGCCCTACGAGCAGTACTTC. Full variable domain (remainder filled in from reference TRBV7-6 and TRBJ2-7): GAGVSQSPRYKVTKRGQDVALRCDPISGHVSLYWYRQALGQGPEFLTYFNYEAQQDKSGLPNDRFSAERPEGSISTLTIQRTEQRDSAMYRCASTPGMPYEQYFGPGTRLTVT.

V and J are TRBV5-4 and TRBJ1-4, with TRBD1 matching over 7 bases. The CDR3 is 15 amino acids. Germline V gene sequence: CDR1 SGHNT, CDR2 YYREEE (reference sequence). Trimming took 4 bases from V and 4 from J; bases not matched to a gene: 7. CDR3: CASSLSGQRNEKLFF. In nucleotides, the CDR3 is TGTGCCAGCAGCCTATCGGGACAGCGTAATGAAAAACTGTTTTTT.

The chain combines TRBV11-3 with TRBJ2-2; a possible D gene is TRBD2 (5 bases). The V gene lost 3 bases and the J gene lost 1 base, with 6 bases spanning the gap. Germline V CDR1 and CDR2: SGHNT, YENEEA. The CDR3 is made up of 14 amino acids. CDR3 coding DNA: TGTGCCAGCAGCTTTGGAGGGAACACCGGGGAGCTGTTTTTT. It is translated as CASSFGGNTGELFF.

The chain joins TRBV11-3 to TRBJ2-5; TRBD2 aligns across 8 bases. From germline, CDR1 is SGHNT and CDR2 YENEEA. CDR3 length equals 17 residues. V gave up 0 bases and J gave up 5 bases; unmatched junction bases: 11. The CDR3 loop is CASSLDGEREGQETQYF. The CDR3 region has the DNA TGTGCCAGCAGCTTAGATGGGGAACGGGAGGGCCAGGAGACCCAGTACTTC.

The chain has TRBV19 and TRBJ2-1, with TRBD2 identical over 7 bases. CDR3 length equals 12 residues. Germline V gene data show CDR1 as LNHDA and CDR2 as SQIVND (reference sequence). V shed 6 bases, J shed 12 bases, and the junction held 8 bases outside the gene matches. The CDR3 sequence: CASRGSGMAQFF. The CDR3 nucleotides are TGTGCCAGTAGAGGGAGCGGGATGGCGCAGTTCTTC. Using reference TRBV19 and TRBJ2-1 for the parts outside the CDR3, the full variable domain is DGGITQSPKYLFRKEGQNVTLSCEQNLNHDAMYWYRQDPGQGLRLIYYSQIVNDFQKGDIAEGYSVSREKKESFPLTVTSAQKNPTAFYLCASRGSGMAQFFGPGTRLTVL.

This chain uses TRBV6-1 with TRBJ2-2, with TRBD2 as a possible D gene (5 bases). The germline CDR1 and CDR2 sequences are MNHNS and SASEGT. Trimming cost V 7 bases and J 4 bases, with 13 bases left between them. The CDR3 totals 14 residues. The DNA of the CDR3 is TGTGCCAGCACCGTGGGAGTCGGCACCGGGGAGCTGTTTTTT. This gives the protein CASTVGVGTGELFF.

V usage is TRBV2 and J usage is TRBJ2-3; D perhaps matches TRBD2 (5 bases). Germline assignment: CDR1 SNHLY and CDR2 FYNNEI. The CDR3 has 14 amino acids. Trimming cost V 2 bases and J 3 bases, with 9 bases left between them. The CDR3 DNA reads TGTGCCAGCAGTGAAAGTCGGGGAACAGATACGCAGTATTTT. Its translation: CASSESRGTDTQYF.

The chain uses TRBV5-1 and TRBJ2-5; weak D call: TRBD2 (5 bases). CDR1 is SGHRS and CDR2 is YFSETQ in the germline V gene. Trimming stripped 5 bases from V and 2 bases from J, with 16 bases between. This CDR3 contains 15 residues. Here the CDR3 DNA reads TGCGCCAGCAGGCGGGTGGGTTCCGTTCAAGAGACCCAGTACTTC. This gives the protein CASRRVGSVQETQYF.

The chain carries TRBV28 and TRBJ2-7, with a weak D call TRBD2 (5 bases). V lost 5 bases and J lost 3, with 8 bases in between. CDR1 MDHEN and CDR2 SYDVKM come from the germline V gene. The CDR3 is 12 amino acids. CDR3 nucleotides: TGTGCCAGCAGTAGCGGCAACTACGAGCAGTACTTC. Protein sequence: CASSSGNYEQYF. The full variable domain, completed using reference TRBV28 and TRBJ2-7, is DVKVTQSSRYLVKRTGEKVFLECVQDMDHENMFWYRQDPGLGLRLIYFSYDVKMKEKGDIPEGYSVSREKKERFSLILESASTNQTSMYLCASSSGNYEQYFGPGTRLTVT.

The chain joins TRBV2 to TRBJ1-6, with a weak D call TRBD1 (5 bases). V shed 6 bases and J shed 5 bases, with 11 bases lying between them. CDR1 is SNHLY and CDR2 is FYNNEI in the germline V gene. The CDR3 loop spans 14 amino acids. In nucleotides, the CDR3 is TGTGCCAGCAGGACAGCTATAGATAATTCACCCCTCCACTTT. Its protein product is CASRTAIDNSPLHF.

This chain uses TRBV30 with TRBJ1-5; D is unclear. The V and J ends lost 2 bases and 5 bases respectively, with 10 bases between them. The CDR3 loop spans 13 amino acids. CDR1 is GTSNPN and CDR2 is SVGIG in the germline V gene (reference sequence). In nucleotides, the CDR3 is TGTGCCTGGAGTTACGAGGGATATCAGCCCCAGCATTTT. Amino acid sequence: CAWSYEGYQPQHF. Combining the CDR3 with reference TRBV30 and TRBJ1-5 gives the whole variable domain SQTIHQWPATLVQPVGSPLSLECTVEGTSNPNLYWYRQAAGRGLQLLFYSVGIGQISSEVPQNLSASRPQDRQFILSSKKLLLSDSGFYLCAWSYEGYQPQHFGDGTRLSIL.

V usage is TRBV28 and J usage is TRBJ2-1; weak D call: TRBD2 (5 bases). CDR1 and CDR2 (germline): MDHEN, SYDVKM. This CDR3 contains 12 residues. Trimming removed 2 bases from V and 8 bases from J, with 7 bases in between. The DNA of the CDR3 is TGTGCCAGCAGTTTAATGAGGGATGAGCAGTTCTTC. This translates into CASSLMRDEQFF. Complete variable domain (other parts from reference TRBV28 and TRBJ2-1): DVKVTQSSRYLVKRTGEKVFLECVQDMDHENMFWYRQDPGLGLRLIYFSYDVKMKEKGDIPEGYSVSREKKERFSLILESASTNQTSMYLCASSLMRDEQFFGPGTRLTVL.

In DNA, the CDR3 is TGTGCCAGCAGTCGCGATCCTTATCAGCCCCAGCATTTT. Encoded protein: CASSRDPYQPQHF. V and J are TRBV6-5 and TRBJ1-5; unclear D gene. Per germline, CDR1 MNHEY and CDR2 SVGAGI. V was cut by 5 bases and J by 5 bases, with 10 bases left in between. CDR3 length equals 13 residues.

The rearrangement links TRBV27 to TRBJ1-1, with D hard to call. V was pared by 4 bases and J by 0 bases, with 9 bases between. Germline CDR1 reads MNHEY; CDR2 reads SMNVEV (reference sequence). CDR3 size: 14 residues. CDR3 DNA: TGTGCCAGCAGTTCCGGGGTCATGAACACTGAAGCTTTCTTT. Encoded protein: CASSSGVMNTEAFF.

This clone was seen just once. The CDR3 DNA reads TGCGCCAGCAGCTTGCGCAGGGATGGATCCGGGGAGCTGTTTTTT. Encoded protein: CASSLRRDGSGELFF. The chain joins TRBV5-1 to TRBJ2-2; TRBD1 is a possible D gene (5 bases). The CDR3 extends over 15 amino acids. Looked up from germline, CDR1 is SGHRS and CDR2 is YFSETQ. Trimming took 1 base from V and 6 from J, leaving 13 bases between them.

This sequence joins TRBV28 and TRBJ2-5; 7 positions match TRBD2. Germline CDR1 MDHEN, CDR2 SYDVKM. The J segment lost 2 bases and the V segment lost 8 bases, leaving 8 bases of the junction unmatched. This CDR3 comprises 14 residues. The CDR3 sequence: CASGAGVRQETQYF. CDR3 bases: TGTGCCAGCGGGGCGGGAGTTCGGCAAGAGACCCAGTACTTC.

This chain uses TRBV10-1 with TRBJ1-2, with unresolved D. The CDR3 runs 15 residues. Between the trimmed V and J ends, which lost 5 bases and 6 bases, there was a span of 19 bases. Germline V CDR1 and CDR2: WNHNN, SYGVQD (reference sequence). The CDR3 sequence is CASSIYWENHNGYTF. As DNA, the CDR3 is TGCGCCAGCAGTATCTATTGGGAGAATCACAATGGCTACACCTTC.

This clone showed up just once. The genes are TRBV7-2 and TRBJ2-1; TRBD2 aligns across 7 bases. V gave up 2 bases and J gave up 9 bases; unmatched junction bases: 10. This CDR3 region has 15 residues. Germline V gene sequence: CDR1 SGHTA, CDR2 FQGNSA. The CDR3 DNA reads as TGTGCCAGCAGCTTAATGGTGGCGGGAGCTACTGAGCAGTTCTTC. It yields the protein CASSLMVAGATEQFF.

This chain joins TRBV7-2 and TRBJ2-1, with TRBD2 as a possible D gene (6 bases). The CDR3 has 16 residues. The germline V and J ends were trimmed by 2 bases and 0 bases, with 11 bases remaining between them. Germline-derived CDR1 and CDR2 are SGHTA and FQGNSA. The CDR3 is CASSLIIAASYNEQFF. CDR3 bases: TGTGCCAGCAGCTTAATAATAGCGGCCTCCTACAATGAGCAGTTCTTC. The variable domain in full, completed from reference TRBV7-2 and TRBJ2-1, reads GAGVSQSPSNKVTEKGKDVELRCDPISGHTALYWYRQSLGQGLEFLIYFQGNSAPDKSGLPSDRFSAERTGGSVSTLTIQRTQQEDSAVYLCASSLIIAASYNEQFFGPGTRLTVL.

This clone has more than one count but fewer than ten. This chain links TRBV11-2 with TRBJ2-7, with a weak D call TRBD2 (6 bases). The CDR3 extends over 12 amino acids. Trimming cost V 6 bases and J 5 bases, with 11 bases left between them. Germline CDR1 SGHAT, CDR2 FQNNGV. DNA of the CDR3: TGTGCCAGCAGGACTAGGTCGGACGAGCAGTACTTC. It is translated as CASRTRSDEQYF. Variable domain in full (rest from reference TRBV11-2 and TRBJ2-7): EAGVAQSPRYKIIEKRQSVAFWCNPISGHATLYWYQQILGQGPKLLIQFQNNGVVDDSQLPKDRFSAERLKGVDSTLKIQPAKLEDSAVYLCASRTRSDEQYFGPGTRLTVT.

The V call is TRBV2, the J call TRBJ2-7, with TRBD2 identical over 9 bases. This CDR3 is 13 amino acids long. The germline CDR1 and CDR2 sequences are SNHLY and FYNNEI. Trimming at V came to 4 bases and at J to 12 bases, leaving 10 bases not matched to a gene. CDR3 nucleotides: TGTGCCAGCAGTGGGGTGACTAGCGGAGTTGTGTACTTC. Translation: CASSGVTSGVVYF.

This clone was seen a few times. This sequence joins TRBV5-1 and TRBJ1-5; no firm D call. This CDR3 has 14 residues. Germline assignment: CDR1 SGHRS and CDR2 YFSETQ. V lost 0 bases and J lost 5, with 9 bases in between. CDR3 residues: CASSLGGKDQPQHF. CDR3 DNA sequence: TGCGCCAGCAGCTTGGGTGGCAAAGATCAGCCCCAGCATTTT. The full variable domain, its missing parts supplied by reference TRBV5-1 and TRBJ1-5, is KAGVTQTPRYLIKTRGQQVTLSCSPISGHRSVSWYQQTPGQGLQFLFEYFSETQRNKGNFPGRFSGRQFSNSRSEMNVSTLELGDSALYLCASSLGGKDQPQHFGDGTRLSIL.

The chain combines TRBV30 with TRBJ2-7; 7 bases map to TRBD1. Germline V gives CDR1 GTSNPN, CDR2 SVGIG (reference sequence). Trimming at V came to 3 bases and at J to 5 bases, leaving 10 bases not matched to a gene. This CDR3 has 14 residues. The CDR3 nucleotides are TGTGCCTGGAGAAACAGGGGATCTCTCCACGAGCAGTACTTC. This sequence encodes CAWRNRGSLHEQYF.

In its sample, this clone was seen a few times. J is TRBJ2-7 and V is TRBV19, with D possibly being TRBD2 (6 bases). This CDR3 comprises 15 residues. Germline values: CDR1 LNHDA, CDR2 SQIVND (reference sequence). Trimming shortened V by 4 bases and J by 4 bases, and 17 bases separated the two germline ends. As DNA, the CDR3 is TGTGCCAGTAGTAATGCGGCGACTAGTGGTTACGAGCAGTACTTC. This codes for CASSNAATSGYEQYF.

This chain uses TRBV4-2 with TRBJ1-3; possible D gene TRBD1, 5 bases. This CDR3 has 19 residues. With 4 bases removed from V and 0 bases from J, the gap between germline ends came to 22 bases. Per germline, CDR1 LGHNA and CDR2 YNFKEQ. CDR3: CASSRPGGTASSSGNTIYF. The DNA for the CDR3 is TGTGCCAGCAGCCGTCCTGGGGGGACTGCCTCGAGCTCTGGAAACACCATATATTTT.

In this sample, this clone turned up a few times. This chain uses TRBV10-1 with TRBJ1-6; weak D call: TRBD1 (5 bases). The germline gives CDR1 WNHNN, CDR2 SYGVQD (reference sequence). The CDR3 sequence is 18 residues long. Trimming removed 5 bases from V and 8 bases from J, with 25 bases in between. The CDR3 reads CASSPTARTSCGDSPLHF. The CDR3 region has the DNA TGCGCCAGCAGTCCGACAGCCCGGACATCCTGCGGCGATTCACCCCTCCACTTT.

The chain has TRBV29-1 and TRBJ1-2; 8 bases map to TRBD1. V was clipped by 4 bases and J by 4 bases; unmatched bases: 8. The germline CDR1 and CDR2 sequences are SQVTM and ANQGSEA. CDR3 length: 14 residues. Here the CDR3 DNA reads TGCAGCGTTGGGACCCAGGGGGCTGGCTATGGCTACACCTTC. Amino acid sequence: CSVGTQGAGYGYTF.

This chain links TRBV5-5 with TRBJ2-5; perhaps TRBD2 as D (5 bases). The V gene lost 5 bases and the J gene lost 2 bases, with 10 bases spanning the gap. CDR3 length equals 13 residues. Germline V gene sequence: CDR1 SGHKS, CDR2 YYEKEE (reference sequence). The CDR3 region has the DNA TGTGCCAGCAGGCCGGGGATACAAGAGACCCAGTACTTC. This translates into CASRPGIQETQYF.

V usage is TRBV5-1 and J usage is TRBJ2-3; D is possibly TRBD2 (5 bases). The germline gives CDR1 SGHRS, CDR2 YFSETQ. V dropped 0 bases and J dropped 0 bases, with 8 bases sitting between them. The CDR3 has 15 amino acids. CDR3 sequence: CASSLAGKSTDTQYF. The DNA of the CDR3 is TGCGCCAGCAGCTTGGCCGGGAAAAGCACAGATACGCAGTATTTT.

This clone was detected a few times. J is TRBJ2-2 and V is TRBV19; unclear D gene. The germline gives CDR1 LNHDA, CDR2 SQIVND (reference sequence). V was cut by 5 bases and J by 4 bases, with 17 bases left in between. CDR3 length equals 16 residues. CDR3 nucleotides: TGTGCCAGTAGTGTCAGCCCAGGCTCCTCCACCGGGGAGCTGTTTTTT. Translating it yields CASSVSPGSSTGELFF.

This chain joins TRBV27 and TRBJ1-6, with TRBD1 as a possible D gene (5 bases). Between the trimmed V and J ends, which lost 5 bases and 5 bases, there was a span of 13 bases. CDR3 length: 15 residues. Germline loops: CDR1 MNHEY, CDR2 SMNVEV (reference sequence). The CDR3 DNA follows: TGTGCCAGCAGTCGCCGACAGAGTAATAATTCACCCCTCCACTTT. Residues: CASSRRQSNNSPLHF.

The chain has TRBV5-1 and TRBJ2-7, with D possibly matching TRBD1 (5 bases). Deletions cut 4 bases from V and 0 bases from J, with 14 bases between. The CDR3 totals 15 residues. The V gene's germline CDR1 is SGHRS and CDR2 YFSETQ. Here the CDR3 reads CASSPLTGPSYEQYF. DNA for the CDR3: TGCGCCAGCAGCCCTCTTACAGGCCCCTCCTACGAGCAGTACTTC.